Presented here are 20 T cell receptor beta chains from one specimen sequenced in a study of breast tumors, draining lymph nodes, adjacent tissues listed by TCRdb under 2016. Libraries were constructed by multiplex PCR. Data came from an Illumina HiSeq 2000. Through fastp at Q25 and MiXCR, TCRdb rebuilt clones from the public reads, retaining in-frame beta chains. Identical CDR3 protein sequences are pooled into one entry, listed with their most common genes and DNA. This sample gives about 140,000 distinct CDR3 sequences in total; around 22% of them show up just once. The ten biggest clones cover more than 2.5% of the sample. The axillary draining lymph nodes of breast cancer patients were the source of the lymph node samples. Source material: axillary lymph node tissue. Source of these receptors: a female donor with breast cancer. Some clones in this sample may be carry-over from other donors' samples.

This clonotype has a count of ten or more. V and J are TRBV24-1 and TRBJ2-7; D is possibly TRBD1 (6 bases). The germline V gene encodes CDR1 KGHDR and CDR2 SFDVKD. V was shortened by 6 bases and J by 2 bases, with 13 bases between the two germline ends. This CDR3 comprises 14 residues. CDR3 loop: CATSLTDRPYEQYF. In nucleotides, the CDR3 is TGTGCCACCAGTTTGACGGACAGACCCTACGAGCAGTACTTC.

This clonotype was seen ten or more times. CDR3 bases: TGTGCCAGCAGCTTGCGTCCTAGCGGGAGGGCTGACAATGAGCAGTTCTTC. Amino acid sequence: CASSLRPSGRADNEQFF. V and J are TRBV5-6 and TRBJ2-1; 12 nucleotides line up with TRBD2. Trimming at V came to 1 base and at J to 5 bases, leaving 7 bases not matched to a gene. Looked up from germline, CDR1 is SGHDT and CDR2 is YYEEEE. This CDR3 has 17 residues.

This clonotype showed up many times. The chain links TRBV9 to TRBJ2-1; 7 bases map to TRBD2. Germline CDR1 SGDLS, CDR2 YYNGEE. The trim removed 4 bases at V and 12 bases at J, leaving 10 bases unmatched. This CDR3 comprises 13 residues. As DNA, the CDR3 is TGTGCCAGCAGCCCGACTAGCCGGCCTTGGCAGTTCTTC. Translated, it gives CASSPTSRPWQFF.

On this clonotype: A single base separates this from a much larger clone, so it may be a read error. V usage is TRBV11-1 and J usage is TRBJ2-3, with D hard to call. Germline loops: CDR1 SGHAT, CDR2 FQDESV (reference sequence). V lost 1 base to trimming and J lost 1 base, with 21 bases between them. The CDR3 spans 19 residues. CDR3 sequence reads: CASSLVPRSKDNRTDTQYF. DNA of the CDR3: TGTGCCAGCAGCTTAGTTCCGAGGTCGAAAGACAACCGCACAGATACGCAGTATTTT.

There are a few counts of this clonotype. The chain employs TRBV19 and TRBJ1-5; D remains unclear. This CDR3 has 15 residues. The V end was cut by 2 bases, the J end by 0 bases, with 8 bases between. Germline V gene lookup returns CDR1 LNHDA and CDR2 SQIVND (reference sequence). CDR3 nucleotide sequence: TGTGCCAGTAGTATAAGGAGGAATAGCAATCAGCCCCAGCATTTT. Translated: CASSIRRNSNQPQHF.

The chain couples TRBV27 to TRBJ2-3; D is ambiguous. CDR3 length equals 13 residues. Germline CDR1 MNHEY, CDR2 SMNVEV (reference sequence). V was cut by 6 bases and J by 6 bases, with 13 bases left in between. DNA for the CDR3: TGTGCCAGCAGCCACTTTAAGACGGATACGCAGTATTTT. Its protein is CASSHFKTDTQYF.

This clonotype occurred a few times. The chain couples TRBV6-1 to TRBJ1-6; 9 nucleotides align to TRBD1. The CDR3 runs to 14 residues. The germline V gene encodes CDR1 MNHNS and CDR2 SASEGT. Trimming cost V 4 bases and J 9 bases; bases outside gene matches: 4. DNA for the CDR3: TGTGCCAGCAGTGGGGACAGGGCTGTTTCACCCCTCCACTTT. Its translation is CASSGDRAVSPLHF.

This clonotype was observed at least ten times. The genes are TRBV6-1 and TRBJ2-3; no clear D gene. The CDR3 extends over 15 amino acids. The germline CDR1 and CDR2 sequences are MNHNS and SASEGT. V was cut by 5 bases and J by 2 bases, with 14 bases left in between. The CDR3 nucleotides are TGTGCCAGCAGTCCCGGACGGTTTACCACAGATACGCAGTATTTT. Translated, it gives CASSPGRFTTDTQYF.

Many counts were recorded for this clonotype. The V call is TRBV9, the J call TRBJ2-3; a weak D match, TRBD1 (7 bases). Germline V lookup: CDR1 SGDLS, CDR2 YYNGEE. V was trimmed by 2 bases and J by 5 bases, leaving 12 bases between them. The CDR3 has 14 amino acids. CDR3 protein: CASSVFQGGDTQYF. The CDR3 DNA follows: TGTGCCAGCAGCGTTTTTCAGGGGGGAGATACGCAGTATTTT.

This clonotype was observed a handful of times. This may stem from a read error, because a much larger clone lies one nucleotide away. J is TRBJ2-3 and V is TRBV2; D perhaps matches TRBD2 (6 bases). Between the trimmed V and J ends, which lost 7 bases and 4 bases, there was a span of 15 bases. The CDR3 is made up of 14 amino acids. The germline V gene has CDR1 SNHLY and CDR2 FYNNEI. The CDR3 spells CASTAGRSPDTQYF. As DNA, the CDR3 is TGTGCCAGCACCGCGGGGCGGTCACCAGATACGCAGTATTTT. Complete variable domain (other parts from reference TRBV2 and TRBJ2-3): EPEVTQTPSHQVTQMGQEVILRCVPISNHLYFYWYRQILGQKVEFLVSFYNNEISEKSEIFDDQFSVERPDGSNFTLKIRSTKLEDSAMYFCASTAGRSPDTQYFGPGTRLTVL.

This clonotype was recorded many times. The chain is built from TRBV20-1 and TRBJ2-1; 7 nucleotides match TRBD2. CDR3 size: 12 residues. CDR1 is DFQATT, CDR2 SNEGSKA, per germline (reference sequence). J was trimmed by 4 bases and V by 7 bases; bases with no gene match: 4. In DNA, the CDR3 is TGCAGTGGGGACTACGGGTACAATGAGCAGTTCTTC. Its protein is CSGDYGYNEQFF.

This clonotype appeared many times. The chain links TRBV7-3 to TRBJ2-2; unclear D gene. Germline assignment: CDR1 SGHTA and CDR2 FQGTGA. V dropped 7 bases and J dropped 4 bases, with 16 bases sitting between them. The CDR3 loop spans 15 amino acids. The chain's CDR3 is CASTWGGVGTGELFF. The CDR3 bases are TGTGCCAGCACCTGGGGTGGGGTCGGCACCGGGGAGCTGTTTTTT.

This clonotype was observed a few times. The chain has TRBV27 and TRBJ2-2, with TRBD1 matching 8 bases. This CDR3 has 16 amino acids. V lost 5 bases and J lost 6; bases outside the gene matches: 11. Looked up from germline, CDR1 is MNHEY and CDR2 is SMNVEV (reference sequence). CDR3 DNA sequence: TGTGCCAGCAGTCCACGGAGCAGGGGGCAGTCCGGGGAGCTGTTTTTT. Protein: CASSPRSRGQSGELFF.

A word on this clonotype: Being one base from a much bigger clone, this may be a read error. The rearrangement joins TRBV20-1 to TRBJ2-1; D gene unclear. Germline-derived CDR1 and CDR2 are DFQATT and SNEGSKA (reference sequence). This CDR3 contains 13 residues. The CDR3 coding sequence is TGCAGTGCCATCCCTGGGCGCTACAATGAGCAGCTCTTC. Its protein product is CSAIPGRYNEQLF.

At least ten counts were recorded for this clonotype. The CDR3 region has the DNA TGTGCCAGCAGCGCCAGGGGAGCGGGGCCCCCCCACAATGAGCAGTTCTTC. It specifies CASSARGAGPPHNEQFF. The chain is built from TRBV11-2 and TRBJ2-1; maybe TRBD2 (7 bases). V dropped 5 bases and J dropped 5 bases, with 22 bases sitting between them. There are 17 residues in the CDR3. The germline gives CDR1 SGHAT, CDR2 FQNNGV.

The sample holds many counts of this clonotype. The chain carries TRBV24-1 and TRBJ2-5; 13 nucleotides align to TRBD2. The germline V gene encodes CDR1 KGHDR and CDR2 SFDVKD. The junction had 5 bases not matched to a gene; V was cut back by 4 bases and J by 4 bases. The CDR3 sequence is 16 residues long. This CDR3 reads CATSEPGLAGAETQYF. CDR3 sequence (DNA): TGTGCCACCAGTGAGCCCGGACTAGCGGGAGCAGAGACCCAGTACTTC.

This clonotype was recorded many times. DNA of the CDR3: TGTGCCTGGAGTGGACAGGGGACCGGGGAGCTGTTTTTT. Protein sequence: CAWSGQGTGELFF. J is TRBJ2-2 and V is TRBV30, with 8 bases fitting TRBD1. There are 13 residues in the CDR3. V lost 1 base and J lost 5; bases outside the gene matches: 0. Germline V gives CDR1 GTSNPN, CDR2 SVGIG (reference sequence).

In its sample, this clonotype was seen many times. J is TRBJ2-7 and V is TRBV5-1; possible D gene TRBD2, 6 bases. The CDR3 contains 15 residues. CDR1 and CDR2 from the germline V gene are SGHRS and YFSETQ. With 6 bases removed from V and 1 base from J, the gap between germline ends came to 17 bases. CDR3 sequence reads: CASKESGGASYEQYF. The CDR3, as DNA: TGCGCCAGCAAAGAATCAGGCGGGGCATCCTACGAGCAGTACTTC.

Notes on this clonotype: With a much larger clone just one base away, this may be a read error. The chain is built from TRBV10-3 and TRBJ2-1; tentatively, D is TRBD2 (6 bases). V was trimmed by 10 bases and J by 9 bases, leaving 19 bases between them. From germline, CDR1 is ENHRY and CDR2 SYGVKD. The CDR3 contains 13 residues. The CDR3 DNA reads TGTGCCAGCAGGGACTTTAACGGTGGTGAGCAGTTCTTC. Amino acid sequence: CASRDFNGGEQFF.

The table lists this clonotype with many counts. J is TRBJ2-2 and V is TRBV6-6; D is possibly TRBD2 (5 bases). The length of the CDR3 is 16 residues. Germline V gene sequence: CDR1 MNHNY, CDR2 SVGAGI (reference sequence). V lost 0 bases, J lost 0 bases, and 8 bases lay in between. Here the CDR3 reads CASSYSSGPNTGELFF. CDR3 sequence (DNA): TGTGCCAGCAGTTACTCGAGCGGACCGAACACCGGGGAGCTGTTTTTT.